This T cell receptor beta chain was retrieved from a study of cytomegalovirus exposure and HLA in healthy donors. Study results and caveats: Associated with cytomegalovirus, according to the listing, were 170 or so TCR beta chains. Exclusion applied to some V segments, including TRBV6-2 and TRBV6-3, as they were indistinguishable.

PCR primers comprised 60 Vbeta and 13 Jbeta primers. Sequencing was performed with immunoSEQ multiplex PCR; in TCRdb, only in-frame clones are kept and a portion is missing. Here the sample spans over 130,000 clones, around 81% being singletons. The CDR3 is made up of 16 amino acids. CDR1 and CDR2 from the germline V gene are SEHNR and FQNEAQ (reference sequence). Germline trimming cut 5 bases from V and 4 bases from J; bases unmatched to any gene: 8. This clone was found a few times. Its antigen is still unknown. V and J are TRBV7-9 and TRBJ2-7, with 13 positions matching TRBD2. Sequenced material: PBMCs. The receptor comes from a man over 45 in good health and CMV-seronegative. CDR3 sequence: CASSETSGGPVYEQYF. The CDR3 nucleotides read TGTGCCAGCAGCGAGACTAGCGGGGGGCCGGTTTACGAGCAGTACTTC.